These T cell receptor beta chains were read from a single sample in a study of cytotoxic CD8 clonotypes in ibrutinib-treated CLL. This table comes from immunoSEQ multiplex PCR, and its TCRdb copy is limited to in-frame clones, with some not included. The table has 35,000 or so clones, 71% seen once. The sequenced sample was PBMCs, obtained at disease progression, from a patient treated with ibrutinib. Receptors were obtained from a human donor with chronic lymphocytic leukemia. The CDR3 runs from the conserved cysteine through the conserved F or W. The order of the fields is D gene, clone size, J gene, V gene, CDR3 DNA, CDR3 protein. D genes are given only for firm matches. Some rows mark clone size as missing; the rest say once, few, many or name a class of expanded clone.

.,.,TRBJ2-7,TRBV19,TGCGCCAGTAGTATGTACAGCCGCTCCTACGAGCAGTACTTC,CASSMYSRSYEQYF
.,medium-sized,TRBJ1-5,TRBV15,TGTGCCACCAGCAGGGCTGCGGGGGAATATGGCAATCAGCCCCAGCATTTT,CATSRAAGEYGNQPQHF
.,.,TRBJ2-5,TRBV6-1,TGTGCCAGCAGACAAGAGACCCAGTACTTC,CASRQETQYF
TRBD2,once,TRBJ2-3,TRBV2,TGTGCCAGCAGTCCCCGTGAGCGGGGGGCAACAGATACGCAGTATTTT,CASSPRERGATDTQYF
TRBD2,medium-sized,TRBJ2-7,TRBV13,TGTGCCAGCAGCTTAGGAGCGGGGGACGACGAGCAGTACTTC,CASSLGAGDDEQYF
.,.,TRBJ2-7,TRBV19,TGTGCCAGTAGTATAGCTGGAGGTAGCGGCCTCTCCTACGAGCAGTACTTC,CASSIAGGSGLSYEQYF
.,.,TRBJ1-1,TRBV5-1,TGCGCCAGCACCGACGTCCCAGGGGCTGAAGCTTTCTTT,CASTDVPGAEAFF
TRBD1,once,TRBJ2-2,TRBV18,TGTGCCAGCTCCCCGGCAGGGGGTTCAATGAACACCGGGGAGCTGTTTTTT,CASSPAGGSMNTGELFF
TRBD1,.,TRBJ2-7,TRBV2,TGTGCCAGCAGTCAACCCGACAGGGTATCCGAGCAGTACTTC,CASSQPDRVSEQYF
TRBD1,.,TRBJ1-2,TRBV6-5,TGTGCCAGCAGTGGACAGGGGCCTAACTATGGCTACACCTTC,CASSGQGPNYGYTF
.,few,TRBJ2-3,TRBV2,TGTGCCAGCAGTGAATTTGGGGCAGCAGATACGCAGTATTTT,CASSEFGAADTQYF
TRBD1,.,TRBJ1-2,TRBV5-6,TGTGCCAGCAGCGCCGACAGGGAGTACTATGGCTACACCTTC,CASSADREYYGYTF
.,.,TRBJ2-3,TRBV5-1,TGCGCCAGCAGCAGGGGGGGCCTGGGAGATACGCAGTATTTT,CASSRGGLGDTQYF
TRBD1,.,TRBJ2-7,TRBV2,TGTGCCAGCAGCGACAGGGGACAAAGCTACGAGCAGTACTTC,CASSDRGQSYEQYF
.,once,TRBJ1-5,TRBV7-9,TGTGCCAGCAGCCCTTCTGGGGGTAGCAATCAGCCCCAGCATTTT,CASSPSGGSNQPQHF
TRBD2,few,TRBJ2-1,TRBV2,TGTGCCAGCAGTGACGGGCTAGCGGGCCCTTACAATGAGCAGTTCTTC,CASSDGLAGPYNEQFF
.,few,TRBJ1-2,TRBV14,TGTGCCAGCAGCCAAGATTCAGGCCGCTATGGCTACACCTTC,CASSQDSGRYGYTF
TRBD1,once,TRBJ2-5,TRBV6-6,TGTGCCAGCAGTCCGTCACAGGGGGTCGGGGAGACCCAGTACTTC,CASSPSQGVGETQYF
.,.,TRBJ2-7,TRBV15,TGTGCCACCAGCAGAGTAAGGAACGAGCAGTACTTC,CATSRVRNEQYF
TRBD1,.,TRBJ1-6,TRBV19,TGTGCCAGTAGGCTCGATGACAGGGAGACAACACCCCTCCACTTT,CASRLDDRETTPLHF
.,.,TRBJ1-1,TRBV13,TGTGCCAGCAGCTTATCAGGAGGGATCCTGAACACTGAAGCTTTCTTT,CASSLSGGILNTEAFF
TRBD1,many,TRBJ1-2,TRBV19,TGTGCCAGTAGTATATTCGGGGGACAGCTTTATGGCTACACCTTC,CASSIFGGQLYGYTF
TRBD1,.,TRBJ1-4,TRBV27,TGTGCCAGCAGTATTACCCACGGGACAGGCACGATTGAAAAACTGTTTTTT,CASSITHGTGTIEKLFF
.,.,TRBJ1-5,TRBV7-2,TGTGCCAGCAGTTCACAGGGCTTCGGTCAGCCCCAGCATTTT,CASSSQGFGQPQHF
.,few,TRBJ1-1,TRBV7-8,TGTGCCAGCAGCGTCCGCGGGATGGGGTTGGGCACTGAAGCTTTCTTT,CASSVRGMGLGTEAFF
.,.,TRBJ1-5,TRBV19,TGTGCCAGTAGTATAATGGGGCGAGGCCACCAGCCCCAGCATTTT,CASSIMGRGHQPQHF
.,.,TRBJ1-1,TRBV2,TGTGCCAGCAGTGATCCCGGATGGGGAAGCGCTGAAGCTTTCTTT,CASSDPGWGSAEAFF
.,.,TRBJ1-5,TRBV19,TGTGCCAGTAGTACCCTAGATCAGCCCCAGCATTTT,CASSTLDQPQHF
TRBD2,many,TRBJ2-7,TRBV2,TGTGCCAGCAGTTCCGGGACTAGCGGGGGCGAGCAGTACTTC,CASSSGTSGGEQYF